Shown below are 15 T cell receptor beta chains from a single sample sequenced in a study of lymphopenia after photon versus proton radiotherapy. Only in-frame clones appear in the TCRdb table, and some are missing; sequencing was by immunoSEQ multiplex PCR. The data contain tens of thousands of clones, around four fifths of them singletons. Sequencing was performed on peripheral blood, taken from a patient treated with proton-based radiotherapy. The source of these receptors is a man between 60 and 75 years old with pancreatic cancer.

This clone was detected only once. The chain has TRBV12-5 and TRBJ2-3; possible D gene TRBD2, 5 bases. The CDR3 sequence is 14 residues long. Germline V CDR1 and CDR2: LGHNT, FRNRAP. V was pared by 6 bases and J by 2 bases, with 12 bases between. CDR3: CASGVEGITDTQYF. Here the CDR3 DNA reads TGTGCTAGTGGCGTAGAGGGTATCACAGATACGCAGTATTTT.

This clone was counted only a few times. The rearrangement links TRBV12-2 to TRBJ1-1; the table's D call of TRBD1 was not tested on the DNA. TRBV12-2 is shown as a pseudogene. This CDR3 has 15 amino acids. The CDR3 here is CASRLAGQQNTEAFF. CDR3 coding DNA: TGTGCAAGTCGCTTAGCGGGACAGCAGAACACTGAAGCTTTCTTT.

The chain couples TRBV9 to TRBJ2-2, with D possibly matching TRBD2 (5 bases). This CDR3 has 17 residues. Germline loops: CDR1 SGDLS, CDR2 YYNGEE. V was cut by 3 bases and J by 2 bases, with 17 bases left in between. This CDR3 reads CASSARAWAANTGELFF. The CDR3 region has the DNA TGTGCCAGCAGCGCGAGGGCATGGGCGGCTAACACCGGGGAGCTGTTTTTT.

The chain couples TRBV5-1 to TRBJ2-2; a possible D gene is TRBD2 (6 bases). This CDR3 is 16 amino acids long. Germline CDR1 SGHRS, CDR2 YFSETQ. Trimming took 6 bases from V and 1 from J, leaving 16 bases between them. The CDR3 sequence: CASTSAGTLNTGELFF. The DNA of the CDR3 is TGCGCCAGCACCTCCGCCGGGACTCTGAACACCGGGGAGCTGTTTTTT.

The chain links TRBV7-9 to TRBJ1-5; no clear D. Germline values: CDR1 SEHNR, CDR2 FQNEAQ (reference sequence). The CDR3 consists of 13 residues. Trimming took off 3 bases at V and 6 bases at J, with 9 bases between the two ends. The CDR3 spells CASSLGLSQPQHF. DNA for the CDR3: TGTGCCAGCAGCTTGGGTCTCAGTCAGCCCCAGCATTTT.

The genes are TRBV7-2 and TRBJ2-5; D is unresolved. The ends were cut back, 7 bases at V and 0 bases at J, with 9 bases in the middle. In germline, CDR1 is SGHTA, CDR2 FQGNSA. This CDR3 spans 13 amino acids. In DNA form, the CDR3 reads TGTGCCAGCACCCGAGGAGACCAAGAGACCCAGTACTTC. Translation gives CASTRGDQETQYF.

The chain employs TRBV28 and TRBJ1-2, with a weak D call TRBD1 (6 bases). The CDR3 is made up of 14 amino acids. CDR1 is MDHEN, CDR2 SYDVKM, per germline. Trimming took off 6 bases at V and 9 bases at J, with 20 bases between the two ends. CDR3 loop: CASSFNRESGRYTF. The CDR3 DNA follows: TGTGCCAGCAGCTTCAACAGGGAATCCGGGCGCTACACCTTC.

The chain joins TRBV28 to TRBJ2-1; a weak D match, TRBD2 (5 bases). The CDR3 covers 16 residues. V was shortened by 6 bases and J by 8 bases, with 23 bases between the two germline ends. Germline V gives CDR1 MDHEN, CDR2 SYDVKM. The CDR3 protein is CASSSPARPTGDEQFF. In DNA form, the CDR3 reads TGTGCCAGCAGCTCCCCCGCTCGCCCGACCGGGGATGAGCAGTTCTTC.

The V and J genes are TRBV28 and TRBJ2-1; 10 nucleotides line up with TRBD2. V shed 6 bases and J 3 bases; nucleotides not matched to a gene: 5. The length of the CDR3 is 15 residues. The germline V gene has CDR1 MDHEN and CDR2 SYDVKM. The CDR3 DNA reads TGTGCCAGCAGCTTAGCTAGCGGGAGCTACAATGAGCAGTTCTTC. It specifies CASSLASGSYNEQFF. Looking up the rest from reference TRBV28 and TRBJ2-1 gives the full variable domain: DVKVTQSSRYLVKRTGEKVFLECVQDMDHENMFWYRQDPGLGLRLIYFSYDVKMKEKGDIPEGYSVSREKKERFSLILESASTNQTSMYLCASSLASGSYNEQFFGPGTRLTVL.

CDR3 nucleotides: TGCGCCAGCAGCTTGGCCAAGGGAGGAACTGAAGCTTTCTTT. It is translated as CASSLAKGGTEAFF. The rearrangement links TRBV5-1 to TRBJ1-1; no reliable D call. V was clipped by 0 bases and J by 5 bases, with 11 bases between them. From germline, CDR1 is SGHRS and CDR2 YFSETQ. The CDR3 covers 14 residues.

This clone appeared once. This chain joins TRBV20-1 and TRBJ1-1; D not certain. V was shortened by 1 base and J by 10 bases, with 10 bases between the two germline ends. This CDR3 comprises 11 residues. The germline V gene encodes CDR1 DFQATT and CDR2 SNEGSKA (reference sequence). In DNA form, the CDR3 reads TGCAGTGCTAGAGCGGACTTGACAGCTTTCTTT. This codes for CSARADLTAFF.

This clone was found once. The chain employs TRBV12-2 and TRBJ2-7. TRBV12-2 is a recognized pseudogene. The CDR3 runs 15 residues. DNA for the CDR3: TGTGCAAGTCGCTTAATGGTGGCAGGAGACTACGAGCAGTACTTC. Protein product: CASRLMVAGDYEQYF.

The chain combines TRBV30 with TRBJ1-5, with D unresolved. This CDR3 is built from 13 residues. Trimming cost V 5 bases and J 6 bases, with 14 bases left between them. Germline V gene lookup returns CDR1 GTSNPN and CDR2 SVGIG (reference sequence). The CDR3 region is CAWASGESQPQHF. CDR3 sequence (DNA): TGTGCCTGGGCTAGTGGGGAGAGTCAGCCCCAGCATTTT.

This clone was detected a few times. The CDR3 loop is CASSVGSNTEAFF. In DNA form, the CDR3 reads TGCGCCAGCAGTGTTGGATCGAACACTGAAGCTTTCTTT. The V and J genes are TRBV10-2 and TRBJ1-1; no clear D gene. CDR1 is WSHSY and CDR2 is SAAADI in the germline V gene. V was cut by 4 bases and J by 1 base, with 7 bases left in between. This CDR3 is 13 amino acids long.

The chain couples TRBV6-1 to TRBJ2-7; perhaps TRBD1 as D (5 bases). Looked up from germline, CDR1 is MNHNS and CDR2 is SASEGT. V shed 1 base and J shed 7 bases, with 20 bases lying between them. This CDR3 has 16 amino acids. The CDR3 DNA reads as TGTGCCAGCAGTGAAGGAGCACGAGGACACCCAGGGGAGCAGTACTTC. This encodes CASSEGARGHPGEQYF.